One sample yielded the 17 T cell receptor beta chains listed below, sequenced in a study of shared clonotypes between healthy human individuals. Some clones are missing from TCRdb's copy, which holds only in-frame ones; the method was immunoSEQ multiplex PCR. Of under 1,100,000 clones in the sample, roughly 74% are singletons; the top ten hold roughly 0.55%. The sequenced sample consisted of memory CD4+ T cells from PBMCs. Stated subset: CD45RA-negative fraction. The receptors stem from a man between 18 and 29 years old in good health. Some clones in this sample may be carry-over from other donors' samples.

This chain connects TRBV5-5 to TRBJ2-7; no definite D call. Germline-derived CDR1 and CDR2 are SGHKS and YYEKEE (reference sequence). Trimming left V 2 bases short and J 5 bases short, with 8 bases between. The CDR3 has 12 residues. The CDR3 protein is CASSFPSHEQYF. In DNA form, the CDR3 reads TGTGCCAGCAGCTTTCCCAGCCACGAGCAGTACTTC.

The rearrangement uses TRBV5-1 and TRBJ2-1; TRBD1 aligns across 9 bases. CDR1 and CDR2 from the germline V gene are SGHRS and YFSETQ. Losses at the gene ends were 5 bases for V and 7 bases for J; bases not matched to a gene: 7. The CDR3 has 14 amino acids. DNA for the CDR3: TGCGCCAGCAGGATTCCCGGGACAGGGAATGAGCAGTTCTTC. Translated, it gives CASRIPGTGNEQFF.

This chain connects TRBV19 to TRBJ2-7; D could derive from TRBD1 or TRBD2 (7 bases each). This CDR3 has 14 amino acids. The V end lost 7 bases, the J end lost 1 base, and 14 bases lay between the germline ends. Germline V gene lookup returns CDR1 LNHDA and CDR2 SQIVND (reference sequence). The CDR3 loop reads CASKAGGASYEQYF. CDR3 nucleotides: TGTGCCAGTAAGGCAGGGGGGGCTTCCTACGAGCAGTACTTC.

The J gene is TRBJ2-2, the V gene TRBV29-1, with D uncertain. Trimming cost V 4 bases and J 0 bases, with 9 bases left between them. This CDR3 has 14 residues. Germline V gives CDR1 SQVTM, CDR2 ANQGSEA. CDR3 sequence: CSVVSRSNTGELFF. CDR3 DNA sequence: TGCAGCGTTGTGTCCAGATCGAACACCGGGGAGCTGTTTTTT.

The V and J genes are TRBV14 and TRBJ2-3, with a tentative D call TRBD2 (6 bases). Trimming took off 3 bases at V and 4 bases at J, with 14 bases between the two ends. CDR3 length: 15 residues. Germline loops: CDR1 SGHDN, CDR2 FVKESK. The CDR3 sequence is CASSQPGVGADTQYF. The CDR3 nucleotides are TGTGCCAGCAGCCAGCCGGGAGTGGGGGCAGATACGCAGTATTTT.

J is TRBJ2-7 and V is TRBV19; tentative D call: TRBD1 (6 bases). V lost 9 bases and J 1 base, leaving 16 bases between the germline ends. CDR3 length: 14 residues. The germline V gene encodes CDR1 LNHDA and CDR2 SQIVND (reference sequence). CDR3 region: CASGFGGRSYEQYF. CDR3 nucleotide sequence: TGTGCCAGCGGGTTTGGGGGCAGGTCCTACGAGCAGTACTTC.

This chain connects TRBV6-1 to TRBJ2-2, with TRBD1 matching 9 bases. With V trimmed by 4 bases and J by 6 bases, 18 bases remained unmatched. There are 19 residues in the CDR3. Germline lookup yields CDR1 MNHNS and CDR2 SASEGT. The CDR3 reads CASSALYRGRTSGAGELFF. CDR3 DNA: TGTGCCAGCAGTGCTCTCTACAGGGGGCGGACCTCGGGGGCCGGGGAGCTGTTTTTT.

The chain has TRBV9 and TRBJ2-1; D possibly corresponds to TRBD2 (5 bases). V shed 0 bases and J shed 9 bases, with 13 bases lying between them. The CDR3 is made up of 14 amino acids. Germline CDR1 reads SGDLS; CDR2 reads YYNGEE. CDR3 DNA sequence: TGTGCCAGCAGCGTAGTCCCCGGGATGGTTGAGCAGTTCTTC. Translation gives CASSVVPGMVEQFF.

This clone has ten or more counts. The CDR3 DNA reads as TGCGCCAGCAGCCGGGGGGGGGCCCAGTACTTC. Translated, it gives CASSRGGAQYF. This rearrangement joins TRBV4-3 to TRBJ2-5, with 7 bases aligning to TRBD2. This CDR3 comprises 11 residues. V lost 4 bases to trimming and J lost 9 bases; unmatched junction nucleotides: 2. In germline, CDR1 is LGHNA, CDR2 YSLEER.

The CDR3 nucleotides read TGTGCCAGCAGTCAGGACATATACAGGGACGAGCAGTACTTC. Amino acids: CASSQDIYRDEQYF. The rearrangement uses TRBV6-5 and TRBJ2-7, with D possibly TRBD1 on 6 matching bases. Trimming stripped 5 bases from V and 5 bases from J, with 16 bases between. The CDR3 sequence is 14 residues long. Germline values: CDR1 MNHEY, CDR2 SVGAGI.

On this clone: The same CDR3 arises from other DNA sequences in this sample as well. The chain combines TRBV15 with TRBJ2-3, with 9 bases identical to TRBD2. CDR3 length: 16 amino acids. After removal of 0 bases from V and 3 bases from J, the junction contained 4 bases not matched to a gene. The germline CDR1 and CDR2 sequences are LNHNV and YYDKDF (reference sequence). The chain's CDR3 is CATSRDLSGSTDTQYF. The CDR3 nucleotides are TGTGCCACCAGCAGAGATCTTAGCGGGAGTACAGATACGCAGTATTTT.

CDR3 sequence reads: CASSERLQNSYEQYF. The CDR3 region has the DNA TGTGCCAGCAGTGAACGACTTCAAAACTCCTACGAGCAGTACTTC. The chain combines TRBV2 with TRBJ2-7; D gene uncertain. CDR1 is SNHLY, CDR2 FYNNEI, per germline. The CDR3 consists of 15 residues. The germline V and J ends were trimmed by 2 bases and 0 bases, with 11 bases remaining between them. Filled out from reference TRBV2 and TRBJ2-7, the complete variable domain reads EPEVTQTPSHQVTQMGQEVILRCVPISNHLYFYWYRQILGQKVEFLVSFYNNEISEKSEIFDDQFSVERPDGSNFTLKIRSTKLEDSAMYFCASSERLQNSYEQYFGPGTRLTVT.

This clone was seen only a few times. The chain combines TRBV18 with TRBJ2-7; D tentatively fits TRBD1 or TRBD2 (5 bases each). The CDR3 runs 14 residues. Germline CDR1 and CDR2: KGHSH and LQKENI. V was cut by 4 bases and J by 3 bases, with 13 bases left in between. The CDR3 here is CASSRRDGYYEQYF. CDR3 bases: TGTGCCAGCTCACGCCGGGACGGATACTACGAGCAGTACTTC.

A few counts support this clone. CDR3 in amino acids: CASSPPGREQFF. The CDR3 DNA follows: TGTGCCAGCAGCCCTCCGGGACGTGAGCAGTTCTTC. The rearrangement links TRBV7-8 to TRBJ2-1; D possibly uses TRBD1 or TRBD2 (5 bases each). The germline V gene encodes CDR1 SGHVS and CDR2 FQNEAQ. Trimming took off 5 bases at V and 9 bases at J, with 11 bases between the two ends. The CDR3 consists of 12 residues.

This chain links TRBV5-1 with TRBJ1-2; D not certain. Trimming left V 0 bases short and J 4 bases short, with 13 bases between. The CDR3 length is 15 residues. Germline V gene sequence: CDR1 SGHRS, CDR2 YFSETQ. CDR3 residues: CASSLDTGIPYGYTF. In nucleotides, the CDR3 is TGCGCCAGCAGCTTGGATACGGGCATTCCCTATGGCTACACCTTC.

The V and J genes are TRBV7-8 and TRBJ2-3, with 11 bases that match TRBD2. Germline-derived CDR1 and CDR2 are SGHVS and FQNEAQ. After removal of 1 base from V and 0 bases from J, the junction contained 0 bases not matched to a gene. The CDR3 loop spans 16 amino acids. CDR3 nucleotides: TGTGCCAGCAGCTTAGGGACTAGCGGGAGCACAGATACGCAGTATTTT. Protein product: CASSLGTSGSTDTQYF.

The rearrangement links TRBV5-1 to TRBJ2-4; TRBD2 agrees at 7 bases. Germline V CDR1 and CDR2: SGHRS, YFSETQ. J lost 8 bases, V lost 0 bases, and 5 bases had no gene match. There are 14 residues in the CDR3. The CDR3 bases are TGCGCCAGCAGCTTGGAGGGAGGGGAATACATTCAGTACTTC. This gives the protein CASSLEGGEYIQYF.